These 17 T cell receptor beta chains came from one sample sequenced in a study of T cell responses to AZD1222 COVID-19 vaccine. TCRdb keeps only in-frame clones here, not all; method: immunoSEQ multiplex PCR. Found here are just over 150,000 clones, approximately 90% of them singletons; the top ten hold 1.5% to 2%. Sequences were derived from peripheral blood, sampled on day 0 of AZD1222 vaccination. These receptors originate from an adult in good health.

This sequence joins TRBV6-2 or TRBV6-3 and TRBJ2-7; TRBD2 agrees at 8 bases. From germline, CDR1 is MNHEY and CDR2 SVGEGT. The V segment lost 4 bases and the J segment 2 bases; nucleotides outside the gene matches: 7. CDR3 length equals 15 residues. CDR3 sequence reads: CASSSTSGYTYEQYF. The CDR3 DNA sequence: TGTGCCAGCAGTTCCACTAGCGGATACACCTACGAGCAGTACTTC.

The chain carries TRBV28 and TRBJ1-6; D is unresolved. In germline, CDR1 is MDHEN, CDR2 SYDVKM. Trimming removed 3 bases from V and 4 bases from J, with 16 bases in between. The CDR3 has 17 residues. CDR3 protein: CASSFQNMALYNSPLHF. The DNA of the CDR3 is TGTGCCAGCAGTTTTCAAAATATGGCGCTTTATAATTCACCCCTCCACTTT. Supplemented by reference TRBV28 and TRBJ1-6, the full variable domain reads DVKVTQSSRYLVKRTGEKVFLECVQDMDHENMFWYRQDPGLGLRLIYFSYDVKMKEKGDIPEGYSVSREKKERFSLILESASTNQTSMYLCASSFQNMALYNSPLHFGNGTRLTVT.

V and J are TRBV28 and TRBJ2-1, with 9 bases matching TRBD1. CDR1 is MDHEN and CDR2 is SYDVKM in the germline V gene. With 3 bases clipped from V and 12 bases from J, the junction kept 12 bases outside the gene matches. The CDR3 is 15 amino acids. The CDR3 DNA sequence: TGTGCCAGCAGTTTGAAGGGACAGGGCCTACCCCGGCAGTTCTTC. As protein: CASSLKGQGLPRQFF.

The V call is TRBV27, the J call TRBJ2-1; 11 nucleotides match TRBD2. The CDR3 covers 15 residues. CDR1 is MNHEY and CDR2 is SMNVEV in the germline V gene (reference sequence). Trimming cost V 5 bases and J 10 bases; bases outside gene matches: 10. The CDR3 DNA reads TGTGCCAGCAGTCCACAGACTAGCGGGACTGAGGAGCAGTTCTTC. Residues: CASSPQTSGTEEQFF.

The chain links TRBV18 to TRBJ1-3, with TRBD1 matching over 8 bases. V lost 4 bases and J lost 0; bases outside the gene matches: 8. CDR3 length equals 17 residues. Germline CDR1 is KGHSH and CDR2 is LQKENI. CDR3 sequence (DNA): TGTGCCAGCTCACTATTCTCGGACAGGGACTCTGGAAACACCATATATTTT. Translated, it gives CASSLFSDRDSGNTIYF.

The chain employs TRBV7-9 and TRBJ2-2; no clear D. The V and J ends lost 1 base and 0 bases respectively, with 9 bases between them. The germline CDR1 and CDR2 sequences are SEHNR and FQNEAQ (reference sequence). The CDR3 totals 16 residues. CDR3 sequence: CASSLVPLSNTGELFF. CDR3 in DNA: TGTGCCAGCAGCTTAGTTCCCCTGTCGAACACCGGGGAGCTGTTTTTT.

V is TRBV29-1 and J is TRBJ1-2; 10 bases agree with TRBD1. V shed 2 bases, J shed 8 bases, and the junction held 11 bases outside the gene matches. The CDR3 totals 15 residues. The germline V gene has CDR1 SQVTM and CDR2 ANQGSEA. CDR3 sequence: CSVERLRQGAWGYTF. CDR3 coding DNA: TGCAGCGTTGAACGCTTGCGACAGGGGGCTTGGGGCTACACCTTC.

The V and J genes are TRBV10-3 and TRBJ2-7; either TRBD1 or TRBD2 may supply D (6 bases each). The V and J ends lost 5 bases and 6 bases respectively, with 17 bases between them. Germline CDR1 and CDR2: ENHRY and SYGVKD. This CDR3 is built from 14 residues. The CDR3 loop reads CAISWGPDGGEQYF. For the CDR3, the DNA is TGTGCCATCAGTTGGGGGCCTGACGGGGGCGAGCAGTACTTC.

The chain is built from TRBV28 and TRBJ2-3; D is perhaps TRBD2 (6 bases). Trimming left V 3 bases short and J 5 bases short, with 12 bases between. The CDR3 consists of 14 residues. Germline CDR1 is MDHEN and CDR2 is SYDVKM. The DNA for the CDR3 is TGTGCCAGCAGTTTTGGAGGGGTTCAAGATACGCAGTATTTT. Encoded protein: CASSFGGVQDTQYF.

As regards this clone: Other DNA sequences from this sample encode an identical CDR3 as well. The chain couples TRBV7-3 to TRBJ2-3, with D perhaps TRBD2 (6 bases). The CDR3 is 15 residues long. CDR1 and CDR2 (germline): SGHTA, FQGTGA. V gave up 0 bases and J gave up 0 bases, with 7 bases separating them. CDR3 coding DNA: TGTGCCAGCAGCTTAACTAGCGGTAGCACAGATACGCAGTATTTT. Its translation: CASSLTSGSTDTQYF.

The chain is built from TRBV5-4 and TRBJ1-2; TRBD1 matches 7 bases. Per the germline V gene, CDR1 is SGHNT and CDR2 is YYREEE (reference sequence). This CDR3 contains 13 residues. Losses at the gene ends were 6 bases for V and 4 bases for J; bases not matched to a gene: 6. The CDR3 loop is CASNRGGSYGYTF. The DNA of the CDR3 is TGTGCCAGCAACAGGGGCGGTAGCTATGGCTACACCTTC.

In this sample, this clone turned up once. CDR3 sequence: CASSLELAGGYRSYNEQFF. For the CDR3, the DNA is TGTGCCAGCAGTTTAGAACTAGCGGGAGGGTATCGGTCCTACAATGAGCAGTTCTTC. The V gene is TRBV28, the J gene TRBJ2-1, with 13 bases identical to TRBD2. This CDR3 comprises 19 residues. CDR1 is MDHEN, CDR2 SYDVKM, per germline. Trimming cost V 2 bases and J 1 base; bases outside gene matches: 8.

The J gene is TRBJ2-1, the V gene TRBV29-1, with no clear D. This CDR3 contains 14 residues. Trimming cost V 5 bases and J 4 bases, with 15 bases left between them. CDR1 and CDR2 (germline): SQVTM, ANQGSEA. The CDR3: CSVSSQNAYNEQFF. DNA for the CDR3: TGCAGCGTTTCTTCCCAGAACGCATACAATGAGCAGTTCTTC.

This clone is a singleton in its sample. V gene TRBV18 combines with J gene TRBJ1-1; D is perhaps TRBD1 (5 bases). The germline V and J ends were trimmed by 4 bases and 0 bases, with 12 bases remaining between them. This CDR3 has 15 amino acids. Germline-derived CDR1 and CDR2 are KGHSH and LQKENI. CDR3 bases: TGTGCCAGCTCACAGAGGGACGGAATGAACACTGAAGCTTTCTTT. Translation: CASSQRDGMNTEAFF.

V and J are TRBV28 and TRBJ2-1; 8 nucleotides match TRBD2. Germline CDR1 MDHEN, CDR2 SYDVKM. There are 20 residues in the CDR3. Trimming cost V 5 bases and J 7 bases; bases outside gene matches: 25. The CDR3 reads CASSGVGISGSRLVKNEQFF. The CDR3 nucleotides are TGTGCCAGCAGTGGTGTGGGAATCAGCGGGAGTAGGTTGGTGAAAAATGAGCAGTTCTTC. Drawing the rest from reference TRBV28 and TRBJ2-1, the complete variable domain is DVKVTQSSRYLVKRTGEKVFLECVQDMDHENMFWYRQDPGLGLRLIYFSYDVKMKEKGDIPEGYSVSREKKERFSLILESASTNQTSMYLCASSGVGISGSRLVKNEQFFGPGTRLTVL.

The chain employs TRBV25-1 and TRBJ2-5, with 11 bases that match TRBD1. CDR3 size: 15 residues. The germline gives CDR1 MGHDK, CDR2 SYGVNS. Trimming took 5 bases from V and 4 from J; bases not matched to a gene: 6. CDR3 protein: CASSSTGTGGETQYF. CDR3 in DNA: TGTGCCAGCAGTTCTACCGGGACAGGGGGAGAGACCCAGTACTTC.

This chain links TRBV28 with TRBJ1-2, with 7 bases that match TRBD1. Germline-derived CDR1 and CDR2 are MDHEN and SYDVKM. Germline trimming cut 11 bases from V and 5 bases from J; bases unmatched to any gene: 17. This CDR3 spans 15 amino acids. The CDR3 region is CAGSPGTVLGYGYTF. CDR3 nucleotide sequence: TGTGCCGGAAGTCCCGGGACAGTTTTGGGGTATGGCTACACCTTC.